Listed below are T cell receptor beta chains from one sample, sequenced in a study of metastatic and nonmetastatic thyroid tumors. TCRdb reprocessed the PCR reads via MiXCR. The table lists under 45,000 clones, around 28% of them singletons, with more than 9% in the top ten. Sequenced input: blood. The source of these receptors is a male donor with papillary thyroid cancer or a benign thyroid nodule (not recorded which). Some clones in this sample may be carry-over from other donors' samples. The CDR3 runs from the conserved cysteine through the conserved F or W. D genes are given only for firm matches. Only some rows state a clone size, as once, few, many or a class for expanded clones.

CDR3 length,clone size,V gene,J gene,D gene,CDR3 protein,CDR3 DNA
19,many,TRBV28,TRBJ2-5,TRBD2,CASSRESRLAGQKRETQYF,TGTGCCAGCAGTAGGGAGTCCCGACTAGCGGGGCAAAAGAGAGAGACCCAGTACTTC
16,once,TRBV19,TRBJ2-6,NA,CASTEGGPSGANVLTF,TGTGCCAGTACCGAGGGGGGACCCTCTGGGGCCAACGTCCTGACTTTC
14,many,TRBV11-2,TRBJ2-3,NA,CASSLDRSRDTQYF,TGTGCCAGCAGCTTAGATAGGTCTAGAGATACGCAGTATTTT
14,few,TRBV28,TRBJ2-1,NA,CASIQLTVGNEQFF,TGTGCCAGCATTCAATTGACAGTGGGCAATGAGCAGTTCTTC
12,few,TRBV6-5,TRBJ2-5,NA,CASIGDWETQYF,TGTGCCAGCATAGGGGATTGGGAGACCCAGTACTTC
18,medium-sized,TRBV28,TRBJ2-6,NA,CASSSTLGGPSGANVLTF,TGTGCCAGCAGTTCTACCCTGGGAGGCCCCTCTGGGGCCAACGTCCTGACTTTC
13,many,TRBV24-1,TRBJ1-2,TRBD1,CATSDGDRVGYTF,TGTGCCACCAGTGATGGGGACAGGGTAGGCTACACCTTC
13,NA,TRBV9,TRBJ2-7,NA,CASRVEGGDEQYF,TGTGCCAGCCGCGTAGAGGGGGGTGATGAGCAGTACTTC
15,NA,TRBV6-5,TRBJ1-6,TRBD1,CASSYQGAVDSPLHF,TGTGCCAGCAGTTACCAGGGGGCGGTCGATTCACCCCTCCACTTT
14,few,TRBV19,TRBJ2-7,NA,CASSILGHPYEQYF,TGTGCCAGTAGTATACTGGGACATCCTTACGAGCAGTACTTC
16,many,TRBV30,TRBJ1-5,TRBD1,CAWSNPGQVYNQPQHF,TGTGCCTGGAGTAATCCGGGACAGGTTTACAATCAGCCCCAGCATTTT
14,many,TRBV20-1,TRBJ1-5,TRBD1,CSANTGGGGLPQHF,TGCAGTGCTAATACAGGGGGCGGGGGTCTGCCCCAGCATTTT
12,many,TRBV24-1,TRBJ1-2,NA,CATSSRGDGYTF,TGTGCCACCAGTTCGAGGGGCGATGGCTACACCTTC
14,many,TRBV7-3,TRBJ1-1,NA,CASSPGHSNTEAFF,TGTGCCAGCAGCCCGGGACATTCAAACACTGAAGCTTTCTTT
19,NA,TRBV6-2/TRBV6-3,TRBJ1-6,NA,CASRGATEYDFSYNSPLHF,TGTGCCAGCAGAGGGGCGACAGAGTATGATTTCTCCTATAATTCACCCCTCCACTTT
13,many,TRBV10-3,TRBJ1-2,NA,CAIDSGSNYGYTF,TGTGCCATCGACTCCGGGTCCAACTATGGCTACACCTTC
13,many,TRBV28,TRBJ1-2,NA,CASAPRTPYGYTF,TGTGCCAGCGCTCCACGGACTCCCTATGGCTACACCTTC
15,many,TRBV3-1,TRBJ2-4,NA,CASSQVSGGLNIQYF,TGTGCCAGCAGCCAAGTGTCTGGGGGGTTAAACATTCAGTACTTC
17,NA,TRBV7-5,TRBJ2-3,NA,CISVPEVRGENTDTQYF,NA
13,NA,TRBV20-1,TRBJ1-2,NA,CIVTPSADYGYTF,TGCATTGTGACCCCTAGTGCGGACTATGGCTACACCTTC
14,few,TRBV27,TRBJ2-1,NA,CASSLLTKKREQFF,TGTGCCAGCAGTTTATTAACCAAAAAGCGTGAGCAGTTCTTC
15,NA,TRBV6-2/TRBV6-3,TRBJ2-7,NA,CASTQRTNWGHEQYF,TGTGCCAGCACCCAACGGACTAACTGGGGACACGAGCAGTACTTC
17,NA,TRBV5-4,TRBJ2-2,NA,CASSYWGKAANAGELFF,TGTGCCAGCAGCTATTGGGGGAAGGCGGCTAATGCCGGGGAGCTGTTTTTT
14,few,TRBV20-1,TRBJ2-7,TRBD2,CSAQRALAGDEQYF,TGCAGTGCTCAAAGGGCCCTAGCGGGAGACGAGCAGTACTTC
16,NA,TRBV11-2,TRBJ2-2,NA,CASSLVVSANTGELFF,TGTGCCAGCAGCTTAGTCGTCAGCGCGAACACCGGGGAGCTGTTTTTT
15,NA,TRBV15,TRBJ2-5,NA,CATSNRVEKVETQYF,TGTGCCACCAGCAACCGAGTAGAGAAGGTTGAGACGCAGTACTTC
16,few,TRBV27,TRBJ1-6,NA,CASRLDRGANNSPLHF,TGTGCCAGCAGATTAGATCGGGGGGCGAATAATTCACCCCTCCACTTT
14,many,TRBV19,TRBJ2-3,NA,CASQSGARSDTQYF,TGTGCCAGCCAATCGGGGGCGCGGTCAGATACGCAGTATTTT
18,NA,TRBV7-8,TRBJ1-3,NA,CASTPLGSWERVGNTIYF,TGTGCCAGCACCCCTCTCGGGTCTTGGGAACGGGTGGGAAACACCATATATTTT
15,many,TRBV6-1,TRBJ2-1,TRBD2,CASRPGGTSVGEQFF,TGTGCCAGCAGACCGGGGGGGACTAGCGTCGGTGAGCAGTTCTTC
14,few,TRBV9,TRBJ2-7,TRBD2,CASSPRTSDYEQYF,TGTGCCAGCAGCCCTCGGACTAGTGACTACGAGCAGTACTTC
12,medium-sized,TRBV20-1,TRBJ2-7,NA,CSARTETYEQYF,TGCAGTGCTAGAACAGAGACCTACGAGCAGTACTTC